This T cell receptor (beta chain) is drawn from a study of cytomegalovirus exposure and HLA in healthy donors. Study-wide results and caveats: Later work showed greater clonal expansion in HLA-associated TCR beta chains than in equally common others.

Use of 60 Vbeta and 13 Jbeta primers characterized the PCR. Some clones are missing from TCRdb's copy, which holds only in-frame ones; the method was immunoSEQ multiplex PCR. The repertoire has some 77,000 clones, approximately 80% of them found once; the top ten carry about 30%. Turning to this clone: The antigen remains undetermined.

Trimming took 3 bases from V and 2 from J; bases not matched to a gene: 6. Germline V gene data show CDR1 as SGHNT and CDR2 as YYREEE (reference sequence). CDR3 length: 18 residues. J is TRBJ2-1 and V is TRBV5-4; 15 nucleotides agree with TRBD2. Input material: PBMCs. The receptor's source is a man aged 45 to 65 in good health and CMV-seropositive. The CDR3 nucleotides read TGTGCCAGCAGCTCGGGACTAGCGGGAGGTAAGACCTACAATGAGCAGTTCTTC. Its protein product is CASSSGLAGGKTYNEQFF.